A selection of T cell receptor beta chains follows, all from one sample in a study of glioma-infiltrating T cells after dendritic cell vaccination. TCRdb keeps only in-frame clones here, not all; method: immunoSEQ multiplex PCR. The sample includes fewer than 85,000 clones, roughly 90% of them seen just once. Sequencing was performed on blood, taken before dendritic cell vaccination. The receptor source for this set is a human donor with glioblastoma. Each CDR3 is given with its conserved first and last residue. A D gene is named only where the DNA matches it firmly. Expanded clones are given a class, and other clones once, few, many or no size at all.

J | D | V | size | CDR3 | DNA
TRBJ1-2 | NA | TRBV5-1 | NA | CASSADSLYGYTF | TGCGCCAGCAGCGCGGACAGCCTCTATGGCTACACCTTC
TRBJ1-2 | NA | TRBV7-8 | NA | CASSQSASNYGYTF | TGTGCCAGCAGCCAAAGCGCATCAAACTATGGCTACACCTTC
TRBJ2-5 | TRBD2 | TRBV4-1 | NA | CASSHGLASGRAETQYF | TGCGCCAGCAGCCACGGTCTCGCTAGCGGGAGGGCAGAGACCCAGTACTTC
TRBJ2-2 | TRBD2 | TRBV27 | NA | CASSQASGMNTGELFF | TGTGCCAGCAGCCAAGCTAGCGGGATGAACACCGGGGAGCTGTTTTTT
TRBJ2-6 | NA | TRBV18 | NA | CASAGTGANVLTF | TGTGCCAGCGCGGGAACTGGGGCCAACGTCCTGACTTTC
TRBJ1-2 | NA | TRBV4-1 | once | CASSQEAKTNYGYTF | TGCGCCAGCAGCCAAGAGGCCAAAACTAACTATGGCTACACCTTC
TRBJ1-2 | NA | TRBV30 | NA | CAWSVLGPVYGYTF | TGTGCCTGGAGTGTCCTGGGGCCGGTCTATGGCTACACCTTC
TRBJ1-3 | TRBD1 | TRBV2 | NA | CASSSRQGSFGNTIYF | TGTGCCAGCAGTTCGCGACAGGGTTCCTTTGGAAACACCATATATTTT
TRBJ2-7 | NA | TRBV6-1 | NA | CASSTPGRGVYEQYF | TGTGCCAGCAGTACCCCCGGCAGGGGTGTCTACGAGCAGTACTTC
TRBJ1-4 | TRBD1 | TRBV7-9 | NA | CASSRLGQFNEKLFF | TGTGCCAGCAGCCGCCTGGGACAGTTTAATGAAAAACTGTTTTTT
TRBJ1-1 | TRBD1 | TRBV5-5 | NA | CATQGAGGTEAFF | TGTGCCACGCAGGGGGCAGGGGGCACTGAAGCTTTCTTT
TRBJ1-6 | NA | TRBV16 | NA | CASSQSGGHSPLHF | TGTGCCAGCAGCCAATCGGGGGGACATTCACCCCTCCACTTT
TRBJ1-3 | TRBD1 | TRBV12-5 | few | CASGWDRIYF | TGTGCTAGTGGTTGGGACAGAATATATTTT
TRBJ2-7 | TRBD2 | TRBV25-1 | NA | CASREASGGYEQYF | TGTGCCAGCAGGGAGGCTAGCGGCGGGTACGAGCAGTACTTC
TRBJ2-7 | TRBD1 | TRBV5-1 | NA | CASSPRDRDRGVEQYF | TGCGCCAGCAGCCCCCGGGACAGGGATCGAGGGGTCGAGCAGTACTTC
TRBJ1-1 | TRBD1 | TRBV25-1 | NA | CASSEAGGTIEAFF | TGTGCCAGCAGTGAGGCAGGGGGCACGATTGAAGCTTTCTTT
TRBJ1-2 | NA | TRBV10-3 | few | CAISDPKTALANYGYTF | TGTGCCATCAGTGATCCCAAAACAGCTTTAGCTAACTATGGCTACACCTTC
TRBJ1-4 | NA | TRBV5-4 | NA | CASSPGGGTVFNEKLFF | TGTGCCAGCAGCCCTGGCGGGGGGACGGTGTTTAATGAAAAACTGTTTTTT
TRBJ2-2 | TRBD2 | TRBV9 | NA | CASSARTSRSGELFF | TGTGCCAGCAGCGCCCGGACTAGCAGGAGCGGGGAGCTGTTTTTT
TRBJ2-1 | TRBD2 | TRBV5-4 | NA | CASSTRAGGPGNEQFF | TGTGCCAGCAGCACCCGAGCGGGGGGGCCCGGCAATGAGCAGTTCTTC
TRBJ1-2 | NA | TRBV19 | NA | CASKEGYYGYTF | TGTGCCAGTAAGGAGGGGTACTATGGCTACACCTTC
TRBJ1-5 | NA | TRBV19 | NA | CASSSSVNQPQHF | TGTGCCAGTAGTTCTTCGGTCAATCAGCCCCAGCATTTT
TRBJ1-1 | NA | TRBV11-3 | NA | CASSLAQGALGTEAFF | TGTGCCAGCAGCTTAGCGCAGGGCGCATTGGGCACTGAAGCTTTCTTT
TRBJ1-1 | TRBD1 | TRBV6-5 | NA | CASKGQGNTEAFF | TGTGCCAGCAAGGGACAGGGGAACACTGAAGCTTTCTTT
TRBJ2-7 | TRBD1 | TRBV7-2 | NA | CASSRQAGQGAHEQYF | TGTGCCAGCAGTCGTCAAGCTGGACAGGGAGCCCACGAGCAGTACTTC
TRBJ2-5 | NA | TRBV28 | few | CASSSPEFWEKETQYF | TGTGCCAGCAGTTCCCCGGAATTCTGGGAGAAAGAGACCCAGTACTTC
TRBJ1-1 | NA | TRBV5-5 | NA | CASSTMTGSVGTEAFF | TGTGCCAGCAGCACCATGACAGGATCTGTGGGGACTGAAGCTTTCTTT
TRBJ1-1 | NA | TRBV18 | few | CASSPAGNTEAFF | TGTGCCAGCTCACCCGCGGGGAACACTGAAGCTTTCTTT
TRBJ2-3 | NA | TRBV9 | few | CASSARASVPDTQYF | TGTGCCAGCAGCGCCCGAGCATCGGTCCCAGATACGCAGTATTTT
TRBJ1-6 | NA | TRBV27 | NA | CASSFGQNNSPLHF | TGTGCCAGCAGTTTCGGACAGAATAATTCACCCCTCCACTTT
TRBJ2-3 | TRBD2 | TRBV11-3 | NA | CASSAGLAVSTDTQYF | TGTGCCAGCAGCGCGGGACTAGCGGTTAGCACAGATACGCAGTATTTT
TRBJ1-4 | NA | TRBV15 | NA | CATSSKRTANEKLFF | TGTGCCACCAGCAGTAAGAGGACAGCTAATGAAAAACTGTTTTTT
TRBJ2-5 | TRBD2 | TRBV11-3 | NA | CASSPGTSTEETQYF | TGTGCCAGCAGCCCCGGGACTAGCACAGAGGAGACCCAGTACTTC
TRBJ1-2 | NA | TRBV5-1 | NA | CASSSDGNYGYTF | TGCGCCAGCAGCTCAGACGGGAACTATGGCTACACCTTC
TRBJ2-7 | TRBD2 | TRBV7-7 | NA | CASSDGTSGQGKQYF | TGTGCTAGCAGCGACGGGACTAGCGGACAGGGCAAGCAGTACTTC
TRBJ2-3 | TRBD2 | TRBV27 | once | CASRPRRLAGGIDTQYF | TGTGCCAGCCGCCCACGGCGGCTAGCGGGGGGAATAGATACGCAGTATTTT